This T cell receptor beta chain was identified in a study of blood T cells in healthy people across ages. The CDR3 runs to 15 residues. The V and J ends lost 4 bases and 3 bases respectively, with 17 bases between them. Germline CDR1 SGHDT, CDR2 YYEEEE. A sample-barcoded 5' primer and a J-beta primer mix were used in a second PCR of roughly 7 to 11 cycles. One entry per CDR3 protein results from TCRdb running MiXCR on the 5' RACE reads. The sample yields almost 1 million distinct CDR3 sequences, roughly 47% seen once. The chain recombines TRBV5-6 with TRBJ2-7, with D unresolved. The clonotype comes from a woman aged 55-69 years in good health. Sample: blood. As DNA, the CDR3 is TGTGCCAGCAGCCCTACAGAAAAAAAATACTACGAGCAGTACTTC. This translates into CASSPTEKKYYEQYF.